The source of this TCR beta chain is a study of identical twins. In this sample, this clonotype turned up many times. Its target is unknown. Trimming took off 5 bases at V and 3 bases at J, with 13 bases between the two ends. Per germline, CDR1 SGHTA and CDR2 FQGNSA. CDR3 length: 15 residues. Notes on the study in general: The study based its conclusions on cross-sectional statistical analysis and did not follow the same donors. Out-of-frame alpha sequences common to twins exhibited an excess of low generation probability. Compared with models, monozygotic twins showed more out-of-frame TCR alpha sharing.

Template switching introduced a universal primer site, and the cDNA bore unique molecular identifiers. In TCRdb, the 5' RACE reads were re-called with MiXCR into one record per CDR3 protein. The table shows approximately 490,000 distinct CDR3 sequences, with about 22% occurring only once. This sample was also put to use in a study of yellow fever vaccine responses in identical twins.

Sequenced sample: CD4+ T cells sorted from blood. This TCR was sampled from a woman between 18 and 29 years old in good health. The V and J genes are TRBV7-2 and TRBJ2-2; the D gene is possibly TRBD1 (7 bases). In nucleotides, the CDR3 is TGTGCCAGCAGCCGACAGGGAGGTGACACCGGGGAGCTGTTTTTT. Its translation is CASSRQGGDTGELFF.